Listed below are T cell receptor beta chains from one sample, sequenced in a study of blood T cell repertoires in COVID-19. Using immunoSEQ multiplex PCR, the repertoire was profiled, and TCRdb retains in-frame clones only, with some absent. This sample yields approximately 110,000 clones, of which roughly 84% are seen a single time; roughly 1.5% belongs to the top ten. The sequencing sample was made of peripheral blood. These receptors came from a middle-aged man with acute or convalescent COVID-19. CDR3s include the opening cysteine and the closing phenylalanine or tryptophan. D genes are given only for firm matches. Size is stated for part of the rows, as once, few or many counts, or as a class when the clone is expanded.

v_call: TRBV21-1; clone_size: NA; d_call: NA; j_call: TRBJ2-4; cdr3_aa: CASIKEGLGGPAKNIQYF; cdr3_nt: TGTGCCAGCATCAAAGAGGGTCTAGGCGGGCCTGCCAAAAACATTCAGTACTTC
v_call: TRBV9; clone_size: NA; d_call: TRBD1; j_call: TRBJ1-2; cdr3_aa: CASSVASRGTHGYTF; cdr3_nt: TGTGCCAGCAGCGTAGCGTCCAGGGGGACCCATGGCTACACCTTC
v_call: TRBV2; clone_size: NA; d_call: NA; j_call: TRBJ2-3; cdr3_aa: CASMAGQNTDTQYF; cdr3_nt: TGTGCCAGCATGGCAGGACAGAACACAGATACGCAGTATTTT
v_call: TRBV18; clone_size: NA; d_call: NA; j_call: TRBJ1-2; cdr3_aa: CASSPSRTGNYGYTF; cdr3_nt: TGTGCCAGCTCACCTTCCCGGACGGGGAACTATGGCTACACCTTC
v_call: TRBV6-5; clone_size: NA; d_call: NA; j_call: TRBJ1-4; cdr3_aa: CASSYSKGGKLFF; cdr3_nt: TGTGCCAGCAGTTACTCCAAGGGGGGGAAACTGTTTTTT
v_call: TRBV18; clone_size: NA; d_call: NA; j_call: TRBJ1-6; cdr3_aa: CASSPARGQYNSPLHF; cdr3_nt: TGTGCCAGCTCACCAGCGAGGGGACAATATAATTCACCCCTCCACTTT
v_call: TRBV7-9; clone_size: NA; d_call: TRBD1; j_call: TRBJ1-2; cdr3_aa: CASSLTGTGGLYGYTF; cdr3_nt: TGTGCCAGCAGCCTTACCGGGACAGGGGGCCTCTATGGCTACACCTTC
v_call: TRBV5-1; clone_size: NA; d_call: TRBD2; j_call: TRBJ2-3; cdr3_aa: CASRTSGAQGDTQYF; cdr3_nt: TGCGCCAGCAGAACTAGCGGGGCCCAGGGAGATACGCAGTATTTT
v_call: TRBV6-2/TRBV6-3; clone_size: NA; d_call: NA; j_call: TRBJ2-3; cdr3_aa: CASSRDSTDTQYF; cdr3_nt: TGTGCCAGCAGTCGGGATAGCACAGATACGCAGTATTTT
v_call: TRBV18; clone_size: NA; d_call: TRBD1; j_call: TRBJ2-5; cdr3_aa: CASSPSSSGAGGIRETQYF; cdr3_nt: TGTGCCAGCTCACCCTCCTCTTCAGGGGCAGGGGGCATTCGAGAGACCCAGTACTTC
v_call: TRBV6-2/TRBV6-3; clone_size: NA; d_call: NA; j_call: TRBJ2-7; cdr3_aa: CASSSDLFVKRGEQYF; cdr3_nt: TGTGCCAGCAGTTCGGATCTGTTTGTGAAAAGAGGGGAGCAGTACTTC
v_call: TRBV27; clone_size: NA; d_call: NA; j_call: TRBJ1-1; cdr3_aa: CASRPLTGNTEAFF; cdr3_nt: TGTGCCAGCAGGCCCCTTACAGGGAACACTGAAGCTTTCTTT
v_call: TRBV7-2; clone_size: once; d_call: TRBD2; j_call: TRBJ2-3; cdr3_aa: CASSLVGTSGGALGHTQYF; cdr3_nt: TGTGCCAGCAGCTTAGTCGGGACTAGCGGGGGGGCCTTGGGTCACACGCAGTATTTT
v_call: TRBV7-3; clone_size: NA; d_call: TRBD1; j_call: TRBJ2-5; cdr3_aa: CASSPKGQGALETQYF; cdr3_nt: TGTGCCAGCAGCCCTAAGGGACAGGGGGCTTTGGAGACCCAGTACTTC
v_call: TRBV7-6; clone_size: NA; d_call: TRBD1; j_call: TRBJ2-3; cdr3_aa: CASSLAQGALVTDTQYF; cdr3_nt: TGTGCCAGCAGCTTAGCACAGGGGGCGCTTGTCACAGATACGCAGTATTTT
v_call: TRBV28; clone_size: NA; d_call: TRBD1; j_call: TRBJ2-3; cdr3_aa: CASSFHTGVGTDTQYF; cdr3_nt: TGTGCCAGCAGTTTCCACACAGGGGTTGGCACAGATACGCAGTATTTT
v_call: TRBV19; clone_size: once; d_call: NA; j_call: TRBJ2-6; cdr3_aa: CASSMEDRFRSGANVLTF; cdr3_nt: TGTGCCAGTAGTATGGAAGACAGGTTCCGCTCTGGGGCCAACGTCCTGACTTTC
v_call: TRBV3-1/TRBV3-2; clone_size: NA; d_call: TRBD2; j_call: TRBJ2-7; cdr3_aa: CASSQRTRQVEQYF; cdr3_nt: TGTGCCAGCAGCCAAAGGACTAGACAAGTGGAGCAGTACTTC
v_call: TRBV30; clone_size: few; d_call: NA; j_call: TRBJ2-1; cdr3_aa: CAWSSTRPEQFF; cdr3_nt: TGTGCCTGGAGTTCGACTCGGCCGGAGCAGTTCTTC
v_call: TRBV18; clone_size: NA; d_call: NA; j_call: TRBJ2-7; cdr3_aa: CASSPGGAGPYEQYF; cdr3_nt: TGTGCCAGCTCACCAGGGGGCGCCGGTCCCTACGAGCAGTACTTC
v_call: TRBV7-3; clone_size: NA; d_call: NA; j_call: TRBJ1-1; cdr3_aa: CASSLRGDGAEAFF; cdr3_nt: TGTGCCAGCAGCTTAAGGGGAGACGGCGCTGAAGCTTTCTTT
v_call: TRBV24-1; clone_size: NA; d_call: TRBD2; j_call: TRBJ2-3; cdr3_aa: CATSDLLSGSSTDTQYF; cdr3_nt: TGTGCCACCAGTGATTTGCTTAGCGGGAGTAGCACAGATACGCAGTATTTT
v_call: TRBV27; clone_size: NA; d_call: TRBD2; j_call: TRBJ2-1; cdr3_aa: CASSPSFLAGNEQFF; cdr3_nt: TGTGCCAGCAGCCCTTCTTTCCTAGCGGGGAATGAGCAGTTCTTC
v_call: TRBV7-3; clone_size: NA; d_call: NA; j_call: TRBJ1-2; cdr3_aa: CASSLGGDYGYTF; cdr3_nt: TGTGCCAGCAGCTTAGGCGGTGACTATGGCTACACCTTC
v_call: TRBV6-5; clone_size: few; d_call: TRBD1; j_call: TRBJ2-5; cdr3_aa: CASSGQGATGTQYF; cdr3_nt: TGTGCCAGCAGCGGACAGGGGGCGACGGGGACCCAGTACTTC
v_call: TRBV6-5; clone_size: NA; d_call: NA; j_call: TRBJ1-6; cdr3_aa: CASNRGSQSPLHF; cdr3_nt: TGTGCCAGCAATCGGGGGTCGCAATCACCCCTCCACTTT
v_call: TRBV4-2; clone_size: NA; d_call: TRBD2; j_call: TRBJ2-5; cdr3_aa: CASSQSTSGGQETQYF; cdr3_nt: TGTGCCAGCAGCCAGTCGACTAGCGGGGGACAAGAGACCCAGTACTTC
v_call: TRBV10-2; clone_size: NA; d_call: NA; j_call: TRBJ1-4; cdr3_aa: CASEYGEKLFF; cdr3_nt: TGCGCCAGCGAGTACGGGGAAAAACTGTTTTTT
v_call: TRBV18; clone_size: NA; d_call: TRBD2; j_call: TRBJ2-3; cdr3_aa: CASSPPGLAGTDTQYF; cdr3_nt: TGTGCCAGCTCACCTCCGGGACTAGCGGGGACAGATACGCAGTATTTT
v_call: TRBV19; clone_size: NA; d_call: TRBD1; j_call: TRBJ2-7; cdr3_aa: CASSPRPVGTGFSYEQYF; cdr3_nt: TGTGCCAGTAGTCCCCGGCCTGTTGGGACAGGGTTCTCCTACGAGCAGTACTTC
v_call: TRBV4-3; clone_size: NA; d_call: NA; j_call: TRBJ2-5; cdr3_aa: CASSQDFRGGQETQYF; cdr3_nt: TGCGCCAGCAGCCAAGATTTTAGGGGCGGCCAAGAGACCCAGTACTTC
v_call: TRBV4-2; clone_size: many; d_call: TRBD1; j_call: TRBJ1-2; cdr3_aa: CASSQDIGTVLFGGYTF; cdr3_nt: TGTGCCAGCAGCCAAGATATTGGGACAGTCTTGTTCGGTGGCTACACCTTC
v_call: TRBV7-8; clone_size: NA; d_call: NA; j_call: TRBJ2-7; cdr3_aa: CASSSRTGGSYEQYF; cdr3_nt: TGTGCCAGCAGCTCGCGGACCGGGGGCTCCTACGAGCAGTACTTC
v_call: TRBV7-8; clone_size: once; d_call: NA; j_call: TRBJ1-1; cdr3_aa: CASSSGVGSTEAFF; cdr3_nt: TGTGCCAGCAGCTCAGGGGTAGGAAGCACTGAAGCTTTCTTT
v_call: TRBV5-4; clone_size: NA; d_call: NA; j_call: TRBJ1-5; cdr3_aa: CASGRGLGQPQHF; cdr3_nt: TGTGCCAGCGGGCGGGGGCTAGGTCAGCCCCAGCATTTT
v_call: TRBV30; clone_size: few; d_call: NA; j_call: TRBJ2-7; cdr3_aa: CAWSPGSYEQYF; cdr3_nt: TGTGCCTGGAGTCCAGGTTCCTACGAGCAGTACTTC
v_call: TRBV5-4; clone_size: NA; d_call: NA; j_call: TRBJ1-5; cdr3_aa: CASSQGGNQPQHF; cdr3_nt: TGTGCCAGCAGCCAAGGGGGCAATCAGCCCCAGCATTTT
v_call: TRBV12-3/TRBV12-4; clone_size: NA; d_call: NA; j_call: TRBJ1-2; cdr3_aa: CASSYRVHYGYTF; cdr3_nt: TGTGCCAGCAGTTACAGGGTTCACTATGGCTACACCTTC
v_call: TRBV18; clone_size: once; d_call: TRBD2; j_call: TRBJ2-5; cdr3_aa: CASSQSTSGGSGKTQYF; cdr3_nt: TGTGCCAGCTCTCAGTCGACTAGCGGGGGGTCCGGGAAGACCCAGTACTTC
v_call: TRBV7-8; clone_size: once; d_call: NA; j_call: TRBJ1-1; cdr3_aa: CASSLLGGTEAFF; cdr3_nt: TGTGCCAGCAGCTTACTAGGGGGCACTGAAGCTTTCTTT
v_call: TRBV6-5; clone_size: NA; d_call: NA; j_call: TRBJ1-4; cdr3_aa: CASRDDQGYNEKLFF; cdr3_nt: TGTGCCAGCAGGGACGACCAGGGATATAATGAAAAACTGTTTTTT
v_call: TRBV18; clone_size: NA; d_call: TRBD1; j_call: TRBJ2-7; cdr3_aa: CASSLQGRSYEQYF; cdr3_nt: TGTGCCAGCTCGCTACAGGGGCGCTCCTACGAGCAGTACTTC
v_call: TRBV5-4; clone_size: NA; d_call: NA; j_call: TRBJ1-2; cdr3_aa: CASSEGRDYGYTF; cdr3_nt: TGTGCCAGCAGCGAGGGTCGAGACTATGGCTACACCTTC
v_call: TRBV7-9; clone_size: NA; d_call: NA; j_call: TRBJ2-3; cdr3_aa: CASSLSRQYF; cdr3_nt: TGTGCCAGCAGCTTATCCCGGCAGTATTTT
v_call: TRBV5-6; clone_size: NA; d_call: TRBD1; j_call: TRBJ2-7; cdr3_aa: CASSFVGQEAYEQYF; cdr3_nt: TGTGCCAGCAGCTTTGTCGGACAGGAAGCCTACGAGCAGTACTTC
v_call: TRBV9; clone_size: few; d_call: TRBD2; j_call: TRBJ2-7; cdr3_aa: CASSVGATGGNYEQYF; cdr3_nt: TGTGCCAGCAGCGTAGGGGCAACGGGGGGGAACTACGAGCAGTACTTC
v_call: TRBV7-2; clone_size: NA; d_call: TRBD2; j_call: TRBJ2-1; cdr3_aa: CASSLGSGTSPYNEQFF; cdr3_nt: TGTGCCAGCAGCTTGGGTAGCGGGACATCCCCCTACAATGAGCAGTTCTTC
v_call: TRBV6-5; clone_size: NA; d_call: NA; j_call: TRBJ1-4; cdr3_aa: CASRPLGFNEKLFF; cdr3_nt: TGTGCCAGCAGACCACTCGGGTTTAATGAAAAACTGTTTTTT
v_call: TRBV3-1/TRBV3-2; clone_size: few; d_call: TRBD1; j_call: TRBJ2-7; cdr3_aa: CASSQGDRVGYF; cdr3_nt: TGTGCCAGCAGCCAAGGGGACAGGGTTGGATACTTC
v_call: TRBV6-5; clone_size: NA; d_call: TRBD1; j_call: TRBJ2-7; cdr3_aa: CASRRDSLTYEQYF; cdr3_nt: TGTGCCAGCAGACGGGACAGTCTTACCTACGAGCAGTACTTC
v_call: TRBV19; clone_size: NA; d_call: NA; j_call: TRBJ1-2; cdr3_aa: CASSPSGSAGIYGYTF; cdr3_nt: TGTGCCAGTAGTCCCTCAGGCTCGGCAGGCATCTATGGCTACACCTTC
v_call: TRBV4-3; clone_size: once; d_call: NA; j_call: TRBJ1-6; cdr3_aa: CASSQDLGRMISPLHF; cdr3_nt: TGCGCCAGCAGCCAAGATCTGGGCAGGATGATTTCACCCCTCCACTTT
v_call: TRBV29-1; clone_size: NA; d_call: NA; j_call: TRBJ2-7; cdr3_aa: CSVEGHQSYEQYF; cdr3_nt: TGCAGCGTTGAAGGTCACCAGTCCTACGAGCAGTACTTC
v_call: TRBV12-3/TRBV12-4; clone_size: NA; d_call: NA; j_call: TRBJ2-5; cdr3_aa: CASSLGAGTQYF; cdr3_nt: TGTGCCAGCAGTTTAGGGGCCGGGACCCAGTACTTC
v_call: TRBV19; clone_size: NA; d_call: TRBD2; j_call: TRBJ2-7; cdr3_aa: CASTPRGPGLAGAYEQYF; cdr3_nt: TGTGCCAGTACCCCTAGGGGACCGGGACTAGCGGGGGCCTACGAGCAGTACTTC
v_call: TRBV20-1; clone_size: NA; d_call: NA; j_call: TRBJ1-2; cdr3_aa: CSASVRSHYGYTF; cdr3_nt: TGCAGTGCTAGTGTTAGGAGTCACTATGGCTACACCTTC
v_call: TRBV2; clone_size: NA; d_call: NA; j_call: TRBJ1-2; cdr3_aa: CASSEDSYGYTF; cdr3_nt: TGTGCCAGCAGCGAGGACAGCTATGGCTACACCTTC
v_call: TRBV18; clone_size: once; d_call: NA; j_call: TRBJ1-2; cdr3_aa: CASSLRTAYGYTF; cdr3_nt: TGTGCCAGCTCACTCAGGACAGCCTATGGCTACACCTTC
v_call: TRBV18; clone_size: NA; d_call: NA; j_call: TRBJ1-1; cdr3_aa: CASSLQVNTEAFF; cdr3_nt: TGTGCCAGCTCGCTACAGGTGAACACTGAAGCTTTCTTT
v_call: TRBV7-8; clone_size: NA; d_call: TRBD1; j_call: TRBJ1-4; cdr3_aa: CASSLVGTAGEKLFF; cdr3_nt: TGTGCCAGCAGCTTAGTCGGGACAGCTGGTGAAAAACTGTTTTTT